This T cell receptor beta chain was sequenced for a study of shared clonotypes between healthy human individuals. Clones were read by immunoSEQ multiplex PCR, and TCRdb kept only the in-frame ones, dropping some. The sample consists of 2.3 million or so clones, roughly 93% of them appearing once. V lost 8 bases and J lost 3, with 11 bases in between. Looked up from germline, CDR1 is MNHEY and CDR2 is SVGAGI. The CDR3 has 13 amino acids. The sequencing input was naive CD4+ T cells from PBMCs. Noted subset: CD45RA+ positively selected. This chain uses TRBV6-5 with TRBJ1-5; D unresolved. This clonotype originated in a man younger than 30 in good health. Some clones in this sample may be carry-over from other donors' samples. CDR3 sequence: CASGGKPNQPQHF. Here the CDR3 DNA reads TGTGCCAGCGGCGGGAAGCCCAATCAGCCCCAGCATTTT.